This T cell receptor delta chain was profiled in a study of γδ T cells in repeated Plasmodium falciparum infection. TCRdb re-called the multiplex PCR reads through CATT. The repertoire holds 45,000 to 60,000 delta-chain clones, with 1.9% as singletons. CDR1 and CDR2 (germline): GEAIGNYY, EKD. This CDR3 spans 24 amino acids. V lost 0 bases to trimming and J lost 0 bases; unmatched junction nucleotides: 26. Bulk repertoires came from Vgamma9/Vdelta2+ or Vdelta2-negative gammadelta T cells flow-sorted from PBMC. The table lists this clone with many counts. A far larger clone is only one base removed, so a read error is likely. Other DNA sequences from this sample encode an identical CDR3 as well.

The source material was gamma-delta T cells from blood. This TCR came from a pool of human donors (malaria-infected and uninfected, not separated). The gene calls are TRDV2 and TRDJ1; 11 bases agree with TRDD3. The J gene was missing in TCRdb and was found by matching the end of the DNA to germline. CDR3 amino acids: CACDTVIPYSDWGIGTNYTDKLIF. The CDR3 bases are TGTGCCTGTGACACCGTTATCCCTTACTCAGACTGGGGGATAGGAACGAACTACACCGATAAACTCATCTTT.